This T cell receptor beta chain appears in the sequencing data of a study of cytomegalovirus exposure and HLA in healthy donors. General study results and limits: Associated with HLA alleles at 0.05 false discovery rate in a later analysis were 16,951 TCR beta sequences. Some TCR beta chains (about 170 of them) were listed as cytomegalovirus-associated.

A note on this clone: The antigen remains undetermined.

It was with 60 Vbeta and 13 Jbeta primers that the PCR ran. The assay was immunoSEQ multiplex PCR, and TCRdb's table has in-frame clones only and misses some. In the table there are around 200,000 clones, approximately 80% of which are singletons. The CDR3 is 17 amino acids. V was clipped by 0 bases and J by 4 bases, with 13 bases between them. In germline, CDR1 is MNHEY, CDR2 SMNVEV (reference sequence). The J gene is TRBJ2-6, the V gene TRBV27, with D tentatively TRBD2 (7 bases). This TCR was sampled from a girl aged 2 to 9 in good health and CMV-seropositive. The specimen sequenced was PBMCs. The CDR3 sequence is CASSLSGGGAGANVLTF. Here the CDR3 DNA reads TGTGCCAGCAGTTTATCGGGGGGGGGCGCCGGGGCCAACGTCCTGACTTTC.